This is a list of T cell receptor beta chains from one sample in a study of T cells in Graves' hyperthyroidism and ophthalmopathy. TCRdb passed the multiplex PCR reads through MiXCR, listing each CDR3 protein once. Here the sample spans nearly 600,000 distinct CDR3 sequences, approximately 14% being singletons. Sequencing input: blood. Receptors were obtained from a woman aged 25 to 39 with Graves' hyperthyroidism that later progressed to Graves' ophthalmopathy. Each CDR3 is given with its conserved first and last residue. The order of the fields is V gene, clone size, J gene, D gene, CDR3 DNA, CDR3 protein. The D gene is left open where the match is weak. The size of a clone is reported for some rows only, either as once, few or many, or as a class for expanded clones.

TRBV3-1	many	TRBJ2-1	TRBD2	TGTGCCAGCAATCTAGCGGGGGACAATGAGCAGTTCTTC	CASNLAGDNEQFF
TRBV5-1	many	TRBJ1-3	NA	TGTGCCAGCAGTTTGGGTTCAGGAAACACCATATATTTT	CASSLGSGNTIYF
TRBV30	many	TRBJ2-3	NA	TGTGCCTGGGCAGGCGATTACACAGATACGCAGTATTTT	CAWAGDYTDTQYF
TRBV27	few	TRBJ1-5	NA	TGTGCCAGCGGATCGGAGATATATCAGCCCCAGCATTTT	CASGSEIYQPQHF
TRBV3-1	few	TRBJ2-2	NA	TGTGCCAGCACACACACCGGGGAGCTGTTTTTT	CASTHTGELFF
TRBV14	many	TRBJ2-7	NA	TGTGCCAGCAGCCACAACGTGGGGTTTGAGCAGTACTTC	CASSHNVGFEQYF
TRBV5-4	NA	TRBJ2-3	NA	TGTGCCAGCAGCCCCAGCCCGGGGTTGAGAGATACGCAGTATTTT	CASSPSPGLRDTQYF
TRBV20-1	NA	TRBJ1-1	NA	TGCAGTGCTATTTCAGGAGATTTGGGGGTGAACACTGAAGCTTTCTTT	CSAISGDLGVNTEAFF
TRBV6-2/TRBV6-3	NA	TRBJ1-2	TRBD1	TGTGCCAGCAGCGACTTTCGGACAGGAAACTATGGCTACACCTTC	CASSDFRTGNYGYTF
TRBV6-1	many	TRBJ2-5	TRBD2	TGTGCCAGCAGTACGACTAGCGGGAGGGGATGGACCCAGTACTTC	CASSTTSGRGWTQYF
TRBV11-2	many	TRBJ2-7	NA	TGTGCCAGCAGCTTAGATCGGATCTACGAGCAGTACTTC	CASSLDRIYEQYF
TRBV12-3/TRBV12-4	many	TRBJ2-3	TRBD1	TGTGCCACCAGGGACAGGATAAGCACAGATACGCAGTATTTT	CATRDRISTDTQYF
TRBV2	many	TRBJ1-2	NA	TGTGCCAGCAGTGAAAAACCTGACCTTGGCTACACCTTC	CASSEKPDLGYTF
TRBV30	many	TRBJ1-1	NA	TGTGCCTGGAGTGTGGAAGGGGCGACTGAAGCTTTCTTT	CAWSVEGATEAFF
TRBV29-1	many	TRBJ2-3	TRBD2	TGCAGCGTTGCGGTGACTAGCGGGGCCACAGATACGCAGTATTTT	CSVAVTSGATDTQYF
TRBV12-3/TRBV12-4	few	TRBJ2-3	TRBD2	TGTGCCAGCAGTCTTCAACTAGCGGGAGAAACAGATACGCAGTATTTT	CASSLQLAGETDTQYF
TRBV7-2	many	TRBJ2-1	TRBD2	TGTGCCAGCAGCTTAGAACTAGCGGGTTACTCCTACAATGAGCAGTTCTTC	CASSLELAGYSYNEQFF
TRBV19	NA	TRBJ1-3	NA	TGTGCCAGTAGTATTTTGGGGGCTGGAAACACCATATATTTT	CASSILGAGNTIYF
TRBV3-1	NA	TRBJ1-6	NA	TGTGCCAGCAGCAGTGGGGACGGAATAAATTCACCCCTCCACTTT	CASSSGDGINSPLHF
TRBV30	few	TRBJ1-5	NA	TGTGCCTGGAGCGCTCGCGACAATCCGCCCCAGCATTTT	CAWSARDNPPQHF
TRBV5-1	few	TRBJ2-7	NA	TGCGCCAGCCGACAAGCCCCGGACAGCGAGCAGTACTTC	CASRQAPDSEQYF
TRBV24-1	many	TRBJ1-2	NA	TGTGCCATTCAAACCGGGAACTATGGCTACACCTTC	CAIQTGNYGYTF
TRBV11-3	NA	TRBJ2-1	NA	TGTGCCAGCAGACCCTCCGGGCCCAGATCCTACAATGAGCAGTTCTTC	CASRPSGPRSYNEQFF
TRBV30	NA	TRBJ2-3	TRBD2	TGTGCCTGGGCTAGCGGGAGGCTTACTAGCACAGATACGCAGTATTTT	CAWASGRLTSTDTQYF
TRBV12-5	many	TRBJ1-1	NA	TGTGCTAGTGGTTTTGGGTCCGGGGCGAACACTGAAGCTTTCTTT	CASGFGSGANTEAFF
TRBV24-1	many	TRBJ1-2	NA	TGTGCCACCAGAACGAGTCAGGGTCACTATGGCTACACCTTC	CATRTSQGHYGYTF
TRBV2	NA	TRBJ2-1	TRBD1	TGTGCCAGCAGTGAAGTACAGGGGTTGGAGCAGTTCTTC	CASSEVQGLEQFF
TRBV29-1	many	TRBJ2-3	TRBD2	TGCAGCGTTGAAGATAGGACTAGCTCAGATACGCAGTATTTT	CSVEDRTSSDTQYF
TRBV28	many	TRBJ2-5	TRBD1	TGTGCCAGCAGTTCCCCCGGGACAGGGCTCGAGACCCAGTACTTC	CASSSPGTGLETQYF
TRBV19	NA	TRBJ2-2	TRBD2	TGTGCCATCAGTGGGGCTAGCGGAGAGAACACCGGGGAGCTGTTTTTT	CAISGASGENTGELFF
TRBV14	many	TRBJ2-1	NA	TGTGCCAGCAGCCGCCGCAAGGCTTCCTACAATGAGCAGTTCTTC	CASSRRKASYNEQFF